These 27 T cell receptor beta chains share one sample of origin, sequenced in a study of neurological immune-mediated disorders. TCRdb passed the 5' RACE reads through MiXCR, listing each CDR3 protein once. The sample holds about 71,000 distinct CDR3 sequences, roughly 4.8% seen once. The sequencing sample was made of PBMCs. Receptor source: a man aged 30-40 years with multiple sclerosis.

This clonotype came up many times. The chain combines TRBV7-8 with TRBJ2-3, with a tentative D call TRBD2 (6 bases). V lost 10 bases, J lost 2 bases, and 16 bases lay in between. Germline assignment: CDR1 SGHVS and CDR2 FQNEAQ. The CDR3 runs to 14 residues. For the CDR3, the DNA is TGTGCCACCATCCGGGACTCTAACACAGATACGCAGTATTTT. Its protein is CATIRDSNTDTQYF.

This clonotype was recorded at least ten times. The chain uses TRBV4-1 and TRBJ1-1, with unresolved D. CDR1 and CDR2 from the germline V gene are MGHRA and YSYEKL. V gave up 0 bases and J gave up 1 base, with 15 bases separating them. This CDR3 region has 17 residues. CDR3 sequence (DNA): TGCGCCAGCAGCCAAGAACCGGGCGGCGGTGGGAACACTGAAGCTTTCTTT. Translation gives CASSQEPGGGGNTEAFF.

This clonotype occurred many times. The CDR3 is CAISESTGVETQYF. The CDR3 DNA is TGTGCCATCAGTGAGTCCACAGGGGTAGAGACCCAGTACTTC. The chain combines TRBV10-3 with TRBJ2-5; 7 bases agree with TRBD1. The CDR3 runs 14 residues. The germline CDR1 and CDR2 sequences are ENHRY and SYGVKD. Trimming removed 0 bases from V and 4 bases from J; junction bases left unmatched: 2.

In this sample, this clonotype turned up a few times. The chain couples TRBV7-2 to TRBJ2-2, with TRBD1 matching over 7 bases. CDR3 length: 16 residues. CDR1 is SGHTA, CDR2 FQGNSA, per germline. Losses at the gene ends were 5 bases for V and 5 bases for J; bases not matched to a gene: 11. DNA of the CDR3: TGTGCCAGCAGCCCCACGGGGACAGCCCGAACCGGGGAGCTGTTTTTT. It is translated as CASSPTGTARTGELFF.

This clonotype has at least ten counts. The gene calls are TRBV5-5 and TRBJ2-2, with D tentatively TRBD1 (5 bases). V gave up 7 bases and J gave up 1 base, with 14 bases separating them. Germline CDR1 is SGHKS and CDR2 is YYEKEE (reference sequence). The CDR3 is made up of 15 amino acids. CDR3 in DNA: TGTGCCAGCGGGCCGATGGGGCAGAACACCGGGGAGCTGTTTTTT. It is translated as CASGPMGQNTGELFF.

In its sample, this clonotype was seen many times. The V and J genes are TRBV6-5 and TRBJ2-2; D not resolved. This CDR3 has 11 amino acids. The V and J ends lost 7 bases and 6 bases respectively, with 6 bases between them. From germline, CDR1 is MNHEY and CDR2 SVGAGI. CDR3 coding DNA: TGTGCCAGCATGCGATCCGGGGAGCTGTTTTTT. Translating it yields CASMRSGELFF.

This clonotype was found many times. The chain is built from TRBV2 and TRBJ2-2; maybe TRBD2 (6 bases). Trimming removed 3 bases from V and 5 bases from J, with 13 bases in between. The CDR3 is 15 residues long. In germline, CDR1 is SNHLY, CDR2 FYNNEI. The CDR3 coding sequence is TGTGCCAGCAGTGATGCGGGGCGAGTAACCGGGGAGCTGTTTTTT. Translated, it gives CASSDAGRVTGELFF.

In this sample, this clonotype turned up many times. This rearrangement joins TRBV5-1 to TRBJ2-2; possibly TRBD1 for D (5 bases). Germline CDR1 reads SGHRS; CDR2 reads YFSETQ. The V end lost 0 bases, the J end lost 1 base, and 7 bases lay between the germline ends. The CDR3 covers 15 residues. The CDR3 sequence is CASSLDTGNTGELFF. The CDR3 DNA sequence: TGCGCCAGCAGCTTGGATACAGGGAACACCGGGGAGCTGTTTTTT.

This clonotype has ten or more counts. This chain joins TRBV24-1 and TRBJ1-2, with 7 bases aligning to TRBD1. Germline V gene lookup returns CDR1 KGHDR and CDR2 SFDVKD. The CDR3 sequence is 14 residues long. The V segment lost 0 bases and the J segment 5 bases; nucleotides outside the gene matches: 2. This chain's CDR3 is CATSDLTRGYGYTF. In DNA, the CDR3 is TGTGCCACCAGTGATTTGACCAGGGGGTATGGCTACACCTTC.

This clonotype occurred many times. This chain uses TRBV20-1 with TRBJ2-1; either TRBD1 or TRBD2 may fit D (5 bases each). Trimming took off 5 bases at V and 4 bases at J, with 15 bases between the two ends. This CDR3 is built from 14 residues. Germline values: CDR1 DFQATT, CDR2 SNEGSKA (reference sequence). The CDR3 spells CSARGRSLYNEQFF. For the CDR3, the DNA is TGCAGTGCTCGGGGACGGTCGTTATACAATGAGCAGTTCTTC.

The chain recombines TRBV10-2 with TRBJ1-1; D is possibly TRBD1 (5 bases). Germline CDR1 is WSHSY and CDR2 is SAAADI. V was pared by 0 bases and J by 0 bases, with 8 bases between. CDR3 length: 15 residues. CDR3 loop: CASSESGHLNTEAFF. CDR3 DNA sequence: TGCGCCAGCAGTGAGTCGGGGCACCTGAACACTGAAGCTTTCTTT.

This clonotype was counted at least ten times. The rearrangement joins TRBV24-1 to TRBJ2-7; the D call may be TRBD1 or TRBD2 (5 bases each). This CDR3 has 14 residues. From germline, CDR1 is KGHDR and CDR2 SFDVKD. The ends were cut back, 3 bases at V and 7 bases at J, with 15 bases in the middle. The CDR3 DNA follows: TGTGCCACCAGTGATGGGTCCGGGACGTGTGAGCAGTACTTC. Encoded protein: CATSDGSGTCEQYF.

Many counts were recorded for this clonotype. The chain employs TRBV9 and TRBJ2-2; D is unclear. The CDR3 sequence is 13 residues long. The V end lost 0 bases, the J end lost 5 bases, and 5 bases lay between the germline ends. CDR1 SGDLS and CDR2 YYNGEE come from the germline V gene. The CDR3 protein is CASSVGTTGELFF. The CDR3 DNA is TGTGCCAGCAGCGTAGGAACGACCGGGGAGCTGTTTTTT.

This clonotype has ten or more counts. V and J are TRBV5-1 and TRBJ2-1, with D uncertain. Trimming shortened V by 3 bases and J by 9 bases, and 13 bases separated the two germline ends. The CDR3 spans 13 residues. The V gene's germline CDR1 is SGHRS and CDR2 YFSETQ. The CDR3 spells CASSYLGFGEQFF. The CDR3 DNA reads TGCGCCAGCAGCTATTTAGGGTTTGGTGAGCAGTTCTTC. The whole variable domain, filled in from reference TRBV5-1 and TRBJ2-1, reads KAGVTQTPRYLIKTRGQQVTLSCSPISGHRSVSWYQQTPGQGLQFLFEYFSETQRNKGNFPGRFSGRQFSNSRSEMNVSTLELGDSALYLCASSYLGFGEQFFGPGTRLTVL.

This clonotype was observed a few times. This chain connects TRBV6-6 to TRBJ1-5; possible D gene TRBD1, 6 bases. Germline V gene sequence: CDR1 MNHNY, CDR2 SVGAGI (reference sequence). V was cut by 9 bases and J by 6 bases, with 21 bases left in between. The CDR3 extends over 15 amino acids. Here the CDR3 reads CASRGTGDESQPQHF. The DNA of the CDR3 is TGTGCCAGTAGGGGGACCGGGGACGAAAGTCAGCCCCAGCATTTT.

In this sample, this clonotype turned up many times. The J gene is TRBJ2-7, the V gene TRBV10-3, with D tentatively TRBD2 (5 bases). There are 15 residues in the CDR3. CDR1 and CDR2 (germline): ENHRY, SYGVKD. The V and J ends lost 5 bases and 0 bases respectively, with 14 bases between them. The CDR3 region has the DNA TGTGCCATCAGTACCCTGACGGGAAGCTCCTACGAGCAGTACTTC. Protein: CAISTLTGSSYEQYF.

This clonotype occurred many times. This chain uses TRBV20-1 with TRBJ1-1, with D tentatively TRBD1 (6 bases). The CDR3 is 16 amino acids. Germline V CDR1 and CDR2: DFQATT, SNEGSKA (reference sequence). V was shortened by 7 bases and J by 0 bases, with 21 bases between the two germline ends. CDR3 sequence: CSVIRGYGSMNTEAFF. In DNA, the CDR3 is TGCAGTGTTATCAGGGGATACGGGAGCATGAACACTGAAGCTTTCTTT.

In its sample, this clonotype was seen many times. The rearrangement links TRBV29-1 to TRBJ1-2; D gene unclear. From germline, CDR1 is SQVTM and CDR2 ANQGSEA. Trimming stripped 6 bases from V and 4 bases from J, with 9 bases between. The CDR3 consists of 11 residues. The CDR3 loop reads CSVSWGYGYTF. The CDR3 DNA reads TGCAGCGTATCCTGGGGCTATGGCTACACCTTC.

This clonotype was counted ten times or more. This rearrangement joins TRBV9 to TRBJ1-2; no firm D call. Looked up from germline, CDR1 is SGDLS and CDR2 is YYNGEE. V lost 0 bases and J 2 bases, leaving 2 bases between the germline ends. The CDR3 is made up of 12 amino acids. The CDR3 DNA reads as TGTGCCAGCAGCGTAGAGAACTATGGCTACACCTTC. Amino acids: CASSVENYGYTF. Based on the CDR3 plus reference TRBV9 and TRBJ1-2, the full variable domain is DSGVTQTPKHLITATGQRVTLRCSPRSGDLSVYWYQQSLDQGLQFLIQYYNGEERAKGNILERFSAQQFPDLHSELNLSSLELGDSALYFCASSVENYGYTFGSGTRLTVV.

In this sample, this clonotype turned up many times. The chain uses TRBV5-1 and TRBJ2-4, with a possible D match to TRBD1 (5 bases). The V end lost 3 bases, the J end lost 5 bases, and 9 bases lay between the germline ends. This CDR3 region has 13 residues. Germline-derived CDR1 and CDR2 are SGHRS and YFSETQ. Here the CDR3 reads CASSSTEENIQYF. As DNA, the CDR3 is TGCGCCAGCAGCTCGACAGAAGAAAACATTCAGTACTTC. The full variable domain, with the rest looked up from reference TRBV5-1 and TRBJ2-4, is KAGVTQTPRYLIKTRGQQVTLSCSPISGHRSVSWYQQTPGQGLQFLFEYFSETQRNKGNFPGRFSGRQFSNSRSEMNVSTLELGDSALYLCASSSTEENIQYFGAGTRLSVL.

This clonotype appeared many times. J is TRBJ1-1 and V is TRBV12-3 or TRBV12-4, with D maybe TRBD1 (5 bases). Trimming stripped 6 bases from V and 4 bases from J, with 24 bases between. The CDR3 consists of 17 residues. CDR3 nucleotide sequence: TGTGCCAGCAGCCCTTTCCGGACATACAGCCATCCCACTGAAGCTTTCTTT. Translated: CASSPFRTYSHPTEAFF.

There are a few counts of this clonotype. This chain uses TRBV27 with TRBJ2-7, with D possibly being TRBD2 (5 bases). V lost 2 bases and J lost 0, with 5 bases in between. CDR1 is MNHEY, CDR2 SMNVEV, per germline (reference sequence). There are 13 residues in the CDR3. The CDR3 here is CASSLGLSYEQYF. The CDR3 bases are TGTGCCAGCAGTTTAGGACTCTCCTACGAGCAGTACTTC.

Many counts were recorded for this clonotype. The J gene is TRBJ1-2, the V gene TRBV5-5; the D is unclear. With 5 bases removed from V and 2 bases from J, the gap between germline ends came to 13 bases. Germline lookup yields CDR1 SGHKS and CDR2 YYEKEE (reference sequence). The CDR3 contains 14 residues. The CDR3 DNA sequence: TGTGCCAGCAGGTCGAATCTGGGGAACTATGGCTACACCTTC. Residues: CASRSNLGNYGYTF.

The gene calls are TRBV2 and TRBJ2-3; 8 bases line up with TRBD2. V lost 2 bases to trimming and J lost 6 bases; unmatched junction nucleotides: 10. CDR1 is SNHLY, CDR2 FYNNEI, per germline. The CDR3 length is 16 residues. The CDR3 sequence: CASSEWKGLGSDTQYF. CDR3 sequence (DNA): TGTGCCAGCAGTGAATGGAAGGGACTAGGGAGTGATACGCAGTATTTT.

This clonotype has more than one count but fewer than ten. The chain employs TRBV7-9 and TRBJ2-1, with 11 bases identical to TRBD2. Per the germline V gene, CDR1 is SEHNR and CDR2 is FQNEAQ (reference sequence). This CDR3 has 15 residues. Losses at the gene ends were 11 bases for V and 1 base for J; bases not matched to a gene: 7. CDR3 nucleotides: TGTGCCGTAGCGACTAGCGGGATTTCCTACAATGAGCAGTTCTTC. Its translation is CAVATSGISYNEQFF.

This clonotype was recorded many times. The genes are TRBV20-1 and TRBJ1-1, with D possibly TRBD1 on 5 matching bases. The CDR3 has 11 amino acids. V lost 3 bases and J 11 bases, leaving 13 bases between the germline ends. CDR1 DFQATT and CDR2 SNEGSKA come from the germline V gene (reference sequence). The CDR3 nucleotides read TGCAGTGCTAGTTCCCGGGACGGTGCTTTCTTT. The encoded protein is CSASSRDGAFF.

At least ten counts were recorded for this clonotype. The chain recombines TRBV5-8 with TRBJ1-2; D is perhaps TRBD1 (6 bases). Trimming stripped 0 bases from V and 1 base from J, with 16 bases between. Germline CDR1 reads SGHTS; CDR2 reads YDEGEE. The CDR3 covers 17 residues. CDR3 sequence: CASSLDPDRSSNYGYTF. Here the CDR3 DNA reads TGTGCCAGCAGCTTGGACCCCGACAGGAGTAGTAACTATGGCTACACCTTC. Full variable domain (remainder filled in from reference TRBV5-8 and TRBJ1-2): EAGVTQSPTHLIKTRGQQATLRCSPISGHTSVYWYQQALGLGLQFLLWYDEGEERNRGNFPPRFSGRQFPNYSSELNVNALELEDSALYLCASSLDPDRSSNYGYTFGSGTRLTVV.